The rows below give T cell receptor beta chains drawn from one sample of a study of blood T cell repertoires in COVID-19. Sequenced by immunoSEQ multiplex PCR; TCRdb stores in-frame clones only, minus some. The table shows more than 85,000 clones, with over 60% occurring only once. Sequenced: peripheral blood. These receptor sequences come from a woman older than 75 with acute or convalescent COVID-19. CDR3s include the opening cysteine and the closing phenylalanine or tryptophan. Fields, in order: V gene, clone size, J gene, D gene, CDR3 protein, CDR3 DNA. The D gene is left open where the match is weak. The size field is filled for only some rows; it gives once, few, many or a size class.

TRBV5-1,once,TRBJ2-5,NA,CASSLDWEETQYF,TGCGCCAGCAGCTTGGACTGGGAGGAGACCCAGTACTTC
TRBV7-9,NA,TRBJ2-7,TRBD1,CASSRGTGLSYEQYF,TGTGCCAGCTCGAGGGGGACAGGACTCTCCTACGAGCAGTACTTC
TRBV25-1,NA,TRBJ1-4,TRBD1,CASSDTGTGSSRGQSVFF,TGTGCCAGCAGTGACACCGGGACAGGGTCCTCTAGGGGGCAAAGCGTGTTTTTT
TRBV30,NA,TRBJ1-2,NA,CAWSPGDRRGYTF,TGTGCCTGGAGTCCGGGCGACAGACGCGGCTACACCTTC
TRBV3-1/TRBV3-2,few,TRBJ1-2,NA,CASSSNYGYTF,TGTGCCAGCAGCTCAAACTATGGCTACACCTTC
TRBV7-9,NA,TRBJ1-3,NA,CASSAPGTPSGNTIYF,TGTGCCAGCAGCGCCCCCGGGACTCCCTCTGGAAACACCATATATTTT
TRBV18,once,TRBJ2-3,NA,CASSLTGVASGTSTDTQYF,TGTGCCAGCTCACTGACAGGGGTGGCTAGCGGAACTAGCACAGATACGCAGTATTTT
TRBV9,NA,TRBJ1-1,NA,CASSVAIEGIDTEAFF,TGTGCCAGCAGCGTAGCAATCGAGGGCATTGACACTGAAGCTTTCTTT
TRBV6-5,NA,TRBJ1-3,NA,CAIRTASGNTIYF,TGTGCCATCCGGACAGCCTCTGGAAACACCATATATTTT
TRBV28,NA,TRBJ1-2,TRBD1,CASSPTGRGLDGYTF,TGTGCCAGCAGCCCCACAGGCAGGGGGCTAGATGGCTACACCTTC
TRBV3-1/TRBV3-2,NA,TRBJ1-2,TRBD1,CASSQVAGQGNYGYTF,TGTGCCAGCAGCCAAGTTGCGGGACAGGGGAACTATGGCTACACCTTC
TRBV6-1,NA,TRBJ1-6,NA,CASSEAPAAPHHF,TGTGCCAGCAGTGAAGCTCCCGCGGCTCCCCACCACTTT
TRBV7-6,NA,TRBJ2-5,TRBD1,CASSPPGGLQETQYF,TGTGCCAGCAGCCCGCCAGGGGGCCTACAAGAGACCCAGTACTTC
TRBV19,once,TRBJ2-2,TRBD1,CASCLGDRDTGELFF,TGTGCCAGTTGCCTCGGGGACAGGGACACCGGGGAGCTGTTTTTT
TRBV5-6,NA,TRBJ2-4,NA,CASSSEEYLAKNIQYF,TGTGCCAGCAGCAGCGAGGAGTACCTAGCCAAAAACATTCAGTACTTC
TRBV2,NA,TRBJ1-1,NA,CASSSLSRAEAFF,TGTGCCAGCAGCAGCTTGTCCCGGGCTGAAGCTTTCTTT
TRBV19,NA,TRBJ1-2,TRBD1,CASMSGGIGYTF,TGTGCCAGTATGTCAGGGGGCATCGGCTACACCTTC
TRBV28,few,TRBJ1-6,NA,CASDQTPNSPLHF,TGTGCCAGCGATCAGACACCTAATTCACCCCTCCACTTT
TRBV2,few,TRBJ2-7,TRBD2,CASMVGGEQYF,TGTGCCAGCATGGTGGGAGGGGAGCAGTACTTC
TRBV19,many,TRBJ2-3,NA,CASRAPAGDTQYF,TGTGCCAGTAGAGCCCCAGCGGGAGATACGCAGTATTTT
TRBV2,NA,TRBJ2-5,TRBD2,CASRGGTSGAQETQYF,TGTGCCAGCAGGGGGGGGACTAGCGGGGCGCAAGAGACCCAGTACTTC
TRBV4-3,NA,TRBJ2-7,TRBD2,CASSRTGRSYEQYF,TGCGCCAGCAGTAGAACCGGGAGGTCCTACGAGCAGTACTTC
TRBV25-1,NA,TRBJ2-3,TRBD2,CASSEPGLGDTQYF,TGTGCCAGCAGTGAACCGGGACTAGGGGATACGCAGTATTTT
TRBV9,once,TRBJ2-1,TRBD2,CASSPWGLAGGPGIF,TGTGCCAGCAGTCCCTGGGGGCTAGCGGGGGGACCGGGAATCTTC
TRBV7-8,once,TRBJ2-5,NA,CASSRDLGETQYF,TGTGCCAGCAGCCGAGACCTCGGGGAGACCCAGTACTTC
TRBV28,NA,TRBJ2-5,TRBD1,CASRSPGTEETQYF,TGTGCCAGCAGATCCCCCGGGACAGAAGAGACCCAGTACTTC
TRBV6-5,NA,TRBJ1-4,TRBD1,CASRLGQGRVEKLFF,TGTGCCAGCAGGTTAGGACAGGGGCGTGTGGAAAAACTGTTTTTT
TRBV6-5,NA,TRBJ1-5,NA,CASNGVSVQPQHF,TGTGCCAGCAACGGGGTATCCGTTCAGCCCCAGCATTTT
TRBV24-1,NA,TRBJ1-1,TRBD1,CATQGAMNTEAFF,TGTGCCACCCAGGGGGCCATGAACACTGAAGCTTTCTTT
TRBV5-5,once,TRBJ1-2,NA,CASSTVINYGYTF,TGTGCCAGCAGCACAGTAATTAACTATGGCTACACCTTC
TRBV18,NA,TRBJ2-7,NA,CASSPGRGQYGEQYF,TGTGCCAGCTCACCGGGCAGGGGTCAATATGGCGAGCAGTACTTC
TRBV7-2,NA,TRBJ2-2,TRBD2,CASSLGGVTGELFF,TGTGCCAGCAGCTTGGGGGGGGTCACCGGGGAGCTGTTTTTT
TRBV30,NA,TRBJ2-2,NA,CAWSPGLLALFF,TGTGCCTGGAGTCCGGGACTTCTGGCGCTGTTTTTT
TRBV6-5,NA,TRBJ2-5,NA,CASRWSGPGETQYF,TGTGCCAGCAGGTGGTCAGGGCCCGGGGAGACCCAGTACTTC
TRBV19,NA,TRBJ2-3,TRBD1,CASRTGYLSTDTQYF,TGTGCCAGTAGGACAGGGTACCTAAGCACAGATACGCAGTATTTT
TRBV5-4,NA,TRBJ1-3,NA,CASSLAGTGNTIYF,TGTGCCAGCAGCTTGGCAGGGACTGGAAACACCATATATTTT
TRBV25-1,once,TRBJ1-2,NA,CASSDSRANYGYTF,TGTGCCAGCAGTGATTCCAGGGCTAACTATGGCTACACCTTC
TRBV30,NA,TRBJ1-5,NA,CAWSADRTASNQPQHF,TGTGCCTGGAGTGCCGATAGGACAGCTAGCAATCAGCCCCAGCATTTT
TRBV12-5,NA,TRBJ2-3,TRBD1,CASGPGQVTQYF,TGTGCTAGTGGCCCTGGACAGGTTACGCAGTATTTT
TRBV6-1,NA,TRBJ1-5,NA,CASSEAAGSLQPQHF,TGTGCCAGCAGTGAAGCCGCGGGGAGTCTTCAGCCCCAGCATTTT
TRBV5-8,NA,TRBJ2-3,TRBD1,CASSLDRGADTQYF,TGTGCCAGCAGCTTGGACAGGGGAGCGGATACGCAGTATTTT
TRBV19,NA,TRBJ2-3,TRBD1,CASSIWVTGRTTPSSTDTQYF,TGTGCCAGTAGTATTTGGGTGACAGGGCGGACGACCCCCTCTAGCACAGATACGCAGTATTTT
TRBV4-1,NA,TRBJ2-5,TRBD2,CASSPRTSGPVETQYF,TGCGCCAGCAGCCCACGGACTAGCGGGCCGGTAGAGACCCAGTACTTC
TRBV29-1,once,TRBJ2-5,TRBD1,CSVERSDRVQETQYF,TGCAGCGTTGAAAGGTCCGACAGGGTACAAGAGACCCAGTACTTC
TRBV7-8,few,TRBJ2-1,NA,CASSLNLSDEQFF,TGTGCCAGCAGCTTAAATCTAAGCGATGAGCAGTTCTTC
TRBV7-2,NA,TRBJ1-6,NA,CASSPGAGWSSPLHF,TGTGCCAGCAGCCCAGGAGCGGGGTGGAGCTCACCCCTCCACTTT
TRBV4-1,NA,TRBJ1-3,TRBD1,CASSHGTGGVNTIYF,TGCGCCAGCAGCCACGGGACAGGGGGGGTAAACACCATATATTTT
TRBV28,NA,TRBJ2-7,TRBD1,CASSTTGQGWYEQYF,TGTGCCAGCAGTACCACGGGACAGGGCTGGTACGAGCAGTACTTC
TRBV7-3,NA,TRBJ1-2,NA,CASSPTQVVGVGYTF,TGTGCCAGCAGCCCGACCCAGGTTGTGGGCGTTGGCTACACCTTC
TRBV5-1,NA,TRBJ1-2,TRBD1,CASSLEGQGTRHPHF,TGCGCCAGCAGCTTGGAGGGACAGGGGACGAGGCATCCGCACTTC
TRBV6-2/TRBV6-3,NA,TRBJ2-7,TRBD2,CASSRSGLDAYEQYF,TGTGCCAGCAGCCGTAGCGGGTTGGATGCCTACGAGCAGTACTTC
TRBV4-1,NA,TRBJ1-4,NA,CASTPSVRDEKLFF,TGCGCCAGCACCCCGTCGGTGCGTGATGAAAAACTGTTTTTT